This T cell receptor beta chain came from a study of shared clonotypes between healthy human individuals. CDR3 length equals 16 residues. The V end lost 5 bases, the J end lost 2 bases, and 18 bases lay between the germline ends. Germline V gene data show CDR1 as MNHEY and CDR2 as SMNVEV (reference sequence). CD45RO negativity and positive selection for CCR7 defined naive CD8 cells, a population that excluded terminally differentiated effector memory CD45RA+ cells. Clones were read by immunoSEQ multiplex PCR, and TCRdb kept only the in-frame ones, dropping some. The table shows around 2.1 million clones, with just over 90% occurring only once.

This chain links TRBV27 with TRBJ2-5, with unresolved D. The origin of this receptor is a man aged 18 to 29 in good health. Some clones in this sample may be carry-over from other donors' samples. Sequenced: naive CD8+ T cells from PBMCs. This CDR3 reads CASSQVGLVRQETQYF. DNA for the CDR3: TGTGCCAGCAGTCAAGTGGGTCTGGTGCGGCAAGAGACCCAGTACTTC.